The 13 T cell receptor beta chains below come from one sample, sequenced in a study of Graves' ophthalmopathy and Graves' hyperthyroidism. For repertoire sequencing, the TCR beta CDR3 regions were amplified from RNA transcripts. Following a first-round RT-PCR that used HTBI primers, a second-round multiplex PCR was carried out. One entry per CDR3 protein, called by TCRdb with MiXCR from the multiplex PCR reads. The data show 360,000 or so distinct CDR3 sequences, around 16% seen once. Input material: peripheral blood. These receptors all stem from a woman aged 18-29 years with Graves' ophthalmopathy.

The chain has TRBV6-2 or TRBV6-3 and TRBJ1-2; no firm D call. This CDR3 is 16 amino acids long. V lost 6 bases and J 0 bases, leaving 17 bases between the germline ends. Looked up from germline, CDR1 is MNHEY and CDR2 is SVGEGT. CDR3 nucleotide sequence: TGTGCCAGCAGCACCGGGCCTAGATTTTCTAACTATGGCTACACCTTC. Its protein is CASSTGPRFSNYGYTF.

This clonotype was seen many times. This chain links TRBV4-1 with TRBJ1-3; no clear D gene. This CDR3 is 17 amino acids long. Looked up from germline, CDR1 is MGHRA and CDR2 is YSYEKL. Trimming removed 2 bases from V and 1 base from J, with 15 bases in between. CDR3: CASSQSSRPSSGNTIYF. CDR3 in DNA: TGCGCCAGCAGCCAATCTTCAAGACCCAGTTCTGGAAACACCATATATTTT.

Ten or more counts support this clonotype. The chain is built from TRBV20-1 and TRBJ2-7, with 9 nucleotides matching TRBD1. Trimming removed 3 bases from V and 2 bases from J; junction bases left unmatched: 2. This CDR3 comprises 13 residues. Germline V lookup: CDR1 DFQATT, CDR2 SNEGSKA (reference sequence). In DNA, the CDR3 is TGCAGTGCTAGGGGACAGGGAGCCTACGAGCAGTACTTC. Residues: CSARGQGAYEQYF.

Ten or more counts support this clonotype. This chain uses TRBV5-6 with TRBJ2-5; D gene unclear. V lost 3 bases and J lost 5, with 5 bases in between. Germline CDR1 is SGHDT and CDR2 is YYEEEE. The CDR3 sequence is 11 residues long. Here the CDR3 DNA reads TGTGCCAGCAGCTCGTTCGAGACCCAGTACTTC. Amino acids: CASSSFETQYF. Full variable domain (outside the CDR3, taken from reference TRBV5-6 and TRBJ2-5): DAGVTQSPTHLIKTRGQQVTLRCSPKSGHDTVSWYQQALGQGPQFIFQYYEEEERQRGNFPDRFSGHQFPNYSSELNVNALLLGDSALYLCASSSFETQYFGPGTRLLVL.

This clonotype occurred many times. A much larger clone sits a single nucleotide away, making a read error possible. The chain employs TRBV19 and TRBJ1-5; a possible D gene is TRBD1 (5 bases). CDR3 length: 16 residues. Trimming cost V 4 bases and J 2 bases, with 15 bases left between them. Germline V CDR1 and CDR2: LNHDA, SQIVND (reference sequence). This CDR3 is CASSTGARVGNQPQHF. In DNA, the CDR3 is TGTGCCAGTAGTACCGGTGCCAGGGTAGGCAATCAGCCCCAGCATTTT.

This clonotype was recorded at least ten times. The chain employs TRBV7-2 and TRBJ1-6; D is possibly TRBD1 (5 bases). Germline-derived CDR1 and CDR2 are SGHTA and FQGNSA. This CDR3 region has 16 residues. The V gene lost 2 bases and the J gene lost 4 bases, with 12 bases spanning the gap. The CDR3 loop is CASSLTRGDYNSPLHF. As DNA, the CDR3 is TGTGCCAGCAGCTTAACTCGGGGCGATTATAATTCACCCCTCCACTTT.

V and J are TRBV27 and TRBJ1-5, with 8 bases matching TRBD1. Germline V CDR1 and CDR2: MNHEY, SMNVEV (reference sequence). Trimming at V came to 5 bases and at J to 5 bases, leaving 11 bases not matched to a gene. The CDR3 sequence is 16 residues long. Written as DNA, the CDR3 is TGTGCCAGCAGTCCGCTTGCCCCAGGGGGCGATCAGCCCCAGCATTTT. Amino acid sequence: CASSPLAPGGDQPQHF.

This clonotype appeared a few times. The chain recombines TRBV7-3 with TRBJ2-2; D perhaps matches TRBD2 (6 bases). Trimming removed 0 bases from V and 5 bases from J, with 7 bases in between. CDR3 length equals 14 residues. Germline lookup yields CDR1 SGHTA and CDR2 FQGTGA. The CDR3 DNA follows: TGTGCCAGCAGCTTAACCCGGGAGACCGGGGAGCTGTTTTTT. Amino acid sequence: CASSLTRETGELFF.

This clonotype was counted many times. The chain joins TRBV12-5 to TRBJ1-5; a weak D match, TRBD1 (5 bases). The CDR3 is 13 residues long. Germline V gene data show CDR1 as LGHNT and CDR2 as FRNRAP. V was pared by 3 bases and J by 4 bases, with 7 bases between. The CDR3 nucleotides read TGTGCTAGTGGTTTTGGGACTAATCAGCCCCAGCATTTT. Translated, it gives CASGFGTNQPQHF. Looking up the rest from reference TRBV12-5 and TRBJ1-5 gives the full variable domain: DARVTQTPRHKVTEMGQEVTMRCQPILGHNTVFWYRQTMMQGLELLAYFRNRAPLDDSGMPKDRFSAEMPDATLATLKIQPSEPRDSAVYFCASGFGTNQPQHFGDGTRLSIL.

This clonotype was observed at least ten times. V usage is TRBV7-2 and J usage is TRBJ2-3; possible D gene TRBD2, 6 bases. The CDR3 contains 12 residues. Germline V CDR1 and CDR2: SGHTA, FQGNSA. Trimming removed 11 bases at V and 1 base at J, with 10 bases between. The CDR3 loop is CACRRGTDTQYF. Written as DNA, the CDR3 is TGTGCCTGTCGGAGGGGCACAGATACGCAGTATTTT. The whole variable domain, remainder taken from reference TRBV7-2 and TRBJ2-3, is GAGVSQSPSNKVTEKGKDVELRCDPISGHTALYWYRQSLGQGLEFLIYFQGNSAPDKSGLPSDRFSAERTGGSVSTLTIQRTQQEDSAVYLCACRRGTDTQYFGPGTRLTVL.

This chain joins TRBV3-1 and TRBJ2-7; 7 nucleotides match TRBD1. CDR3 size: 14 residues. Germline values: CDR1 LGHDT, CDR2 YNNKEL (reference sequence). J lost 4 bases, V lost 4 bases, and 7 bases had no gene match. The CDR3 here is CASSRGEQGYEQYF. The CDR3 nucleotides read TGTGCCAGCAGCCGAGGTGAACAGGGGTACGAGCAGTACTTC.

This clonotype has a count of ten or more. The chain couples TRBV28 to TRBJ2-7; either TRBD1 or TRBD2 may supply D (5 bases each). V lost 7 bases and J lost 4, with 17 bases in between. The CDR3 totals 14 residues. Germline CDR1 reads MDHEN; CDR2 reads SYDVKM. CDR3 sequence reads: CASIPGAPQYEQYF. In nucleotides, the CDR3 is TGTGCCAGCATCCCCGGGGCCCCTCAATACGAGCAGTACTTC.

The chain is built from TRBV28 and TRBJ2-5; 7 nucleotides align to TRBD1. The V gene end was trimmed by 8 bases and the J gene end by 0 bases; junction bases not matched to a gene: 6. CDR1 is MDHEN and CDR2 is SYDVKM in the germline V gene. This CDR3 has 14 residues. The CDR3 DNA reads TGTGCCAGCCTCAAGACAGGGTACCAAGAGACCCAGTACTTC. Translating it yields CASLKTGYQETQYF.